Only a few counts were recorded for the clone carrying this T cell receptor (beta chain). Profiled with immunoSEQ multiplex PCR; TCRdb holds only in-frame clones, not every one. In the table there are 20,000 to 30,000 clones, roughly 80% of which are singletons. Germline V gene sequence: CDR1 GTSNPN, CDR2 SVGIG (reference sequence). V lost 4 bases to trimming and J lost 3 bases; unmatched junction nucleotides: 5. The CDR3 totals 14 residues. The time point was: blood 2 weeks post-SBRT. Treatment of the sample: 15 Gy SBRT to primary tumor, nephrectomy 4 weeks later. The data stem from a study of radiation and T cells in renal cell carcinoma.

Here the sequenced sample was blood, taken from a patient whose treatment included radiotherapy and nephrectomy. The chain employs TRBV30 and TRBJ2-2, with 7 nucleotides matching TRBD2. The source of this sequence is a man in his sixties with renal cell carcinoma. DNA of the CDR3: TGTGCCTGGAAGCAGCGGGACTACACCGGGGAGCTGTTTTTT. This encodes CAWKQRDYTGELFF.